Following are 8 T cell receptor beta chains from one sample sequenced in a study of blood T cell repertoires in COVID-19. Repertoires were generated with immunoSEQ multiplex PCR, while TCRdb's copy carries only in-frame clones and drops some. The sample lists about 200,000 clones, 80% occurring once. Sequenced sample: PBMCs or T cells enriched from blood (not recorded which). These receptors were collected from a middle-aged woman with acute COVID-19.

V and J are TRBV4-2 and TRBJ1-5; D gene uncertain. This CDR3 is 15 amino acids long. Germline CDR1 LGHNA, CDR2 YNFKEQ. Deletions cut 0 bases from V and 6 bases from J, with 12 bases between. Here the CDR3 reads CASSQDPTAGQPQHF. CDR3 DNA sequence: TGTGCCAGCAGCCAAGATCCTACAGCCGGTCAGCCCCAGCATTTT.

The chain carries TRBV7-6 and TRBJ2-2, with D possibly matching TRBD1 (5 bases). This CDR3 comprises 15 residues. Germline values: CDR1 SGHVS, CDR2 FNYEAQ. V lost 5 bases and J 5 bases, leaving 15 bases between the germline ends. CDR3 DNA: TGTGCCAGCAGCCCTAGGGGCCTCGGGACCGGGGAGCTGTTTTTT. It translates to CASSPRGLGTGELFF.

The CDR3 nucleotides are TGTGCCAGCAGTTTTGTGCGCCACTATGGCTACACCTTC. Translated: CASSFVRHYGYTF. The chain links TRBV28 to TRBJ1-2; D not certain. V was pared by 3 bases and J by 3 bases, with 8 bases between. Germline CDR1 MDHEN, CDR2 SYDVKM. The CDR3 is 13 amino acids.

V is TRBV5-1 and J is TRBJ1-1; TRBD1 matches at 7 bases. V lost 0 bases, J lost 8 bases, and 7 bases stayed unmatched. The germline gives CDR1 SGHRS, CDR2 YFSETQ. CDR3 length: 14 residues. CDR3 sequence (DNA): TGCGCCAGCAGCTTGGATCCGAGGACAGGCGAAGCTTTCTTT. Translating gives CASSLDPRTGEAFF.

The CDR3 region is CASSFRDFSYGYTF. The CDR3 coding sequence is TGTGCCAGCAGCTTCCGGGACTTCTCCTATGGCTACACCTTC. The chain employs TRBV11-2 and TRBJ1-2; a possible D gene is TRBD1 (5 bases). Per germline, CDR1 SGHAT and CDR2 FQNNGV. CDR3 length equals 14 residues. V was shortened by 3 bases and J by 4 bases, with 12 bases between the two germline ends.

The V and J genes are TRBV4-2 and TRBJ2-2; TRBD1 aligns across 7 bases. After removal of 2 bases from V and 8 bases from J, the junction contained 8 bases not matched to a gene. The CDR3 runs 15 residues. The germline V gene has CDR1 LGHNA and CDR2 YNFKEQ. Here the CDR3 reads CASSQPDRDGGELFF. As DNA, the CDR3 is TGTGCCAGCAGCCAACCCGACAGGGATGGTGGGGAGCTGTTTTTT.

The chain uses TRBV29-1 and TRBJ2-3, with 8 nucleotides matching TRBD1. This CDR3 is built from 15 residues. The ends lost 1 base at V and 2 bases at J; junction bases unmatched: 5. The germline CDR1 and CDR2 sequences are SQVTM and ANQGSEA. Here the CDR3 reads CSVEGQGMVTDTQYF. Written as DNA, the CDR3 is TGCAGCGTTGAAGGACAGGGGATGGTCACAGATACGCAGTATTTT.

J is TRBJ2-2 and V is TRBV5-1; 7 nucleotides align to TRBD1. The germline V gene has CDR1 SGHRS and CDR2 YFSETQ. J gave up 1 base and V 0 bases, and 0 bases lay outside the gene matches. There are 15 residues in the CDR3. The DNA of the CDR3 is TGCGCCAGCAGCTTGGGGACAGGGAACACCGGGGAGCTGTTTTTT. Translated, it gives CASSLGTGNTGELFF.